The sequence of this TCR beta chain was determined in a study of T-cell memory formation after mild COVID-19. The CDR3 spans 14 residues. The V end lost 5 bases, the J end lost 2 bases, and 13 bases lay between the germline ends. The germline CDR1 and CDR2 sequences are MNHEY and SVGAGI. A remark on this clonotype: What it binds is unknown.

TCRdb redid the calling of the 5' RACE reads with MiXCR, one entry per CDR3 protein. The sample holds 450,000 or so distinct CDR3 sequences, about 23% seen once. Study-wide points: Clones that got smaller from day 15 to 85 had even CD4/CD8, while clones growing later tipped toward CD4+.

The receptor was isolated from an adult woman who had mild COVID-19 (a few samples of this study predate the infection). Cell type and time point are not known. The chain uses TRBV6-5 and TRBJ2-7, with D possibly matching TRBD1 (6 bases). Material: PBMCs or a T cell subset sorted from them (not recorded which). CDR3 loop: CASSRPTGAYEQYF. The DNA for the CDR3 is TGTGCCAGCAGTCGTCCGACAGGTGCCTACGAGCAGTACTTC.